This entry lists 6 T cell receptor beta chains sequenced from one sample in a study of T-cell memory formation after mild COVID-19. TCRdb reanalysed the 5' RACE reads using MiXCR and keeps one entry per CDR3 protein. The data contain 250,000 to 300,000 distinct CDR3 sequences, roughly 17% of them singletons. Sequenced input: PBMCs or a T cell subset sorted from them (not recorded which). These receptors came from a man aged 18 to 29 who had mild COVID-19 (a few samples of this study predate the infection). Cell type and time point are not known.

The chain uses TRBV4-1 and TRBJ1-5; the D is unclear. This CDR3 is built from 16 residues. Germline V CDR1 and CDR2: MGHRA, YSYEKL. V shed 0 bases and J shed 6 bases, with 15 bases lying between them. CDR3 sequence reads: CASSQEGPWKGQPQHF. CDR3 nucleotides: TGCGCCAGCAGCCAAGAAGGTCCCTGGAAGGGTCAGCCCCAGCATTTT.

This rearrangement joins TRBV4-3 to TRBJ2-5; tentative D call: TRBD2 (7 bases). Germline V lookup: CDR1 LGHNA, CDR2 YSLEER. Trimming pared 1 base from V and 4 bases from J, leaving 13 bases between. This CDR3 has 15 residues. CDR3 protein: CASSQAGGGGETQYF. In nucleotides, the CDR3 is TGCGCCAGCAGCCAAGCCGGGGGAGGGGGAGAGACCCAGTACTTC.

The table lists this clonotype with a few counts. The gene calls are TRBV20-1 and TRBJ2-2, with D perhaps TRBD2 (5 bases). The CDR3 loop spans 15 amino acids. The germline CDR1 and CDR2 sequences are DFQATT and SNEGSKA (reference sequence). The germline V and J ends were trimmed by 1 base and 5 bases, with 14 bases remaining between them. CDR3: CSARVVGRRTGELFF. The DNA for the CDR3 is TGCAGTGCTAGAGTGGTGGGGAGAAGGACCGGGGAGCTGTTTTTT.

This clonotype showed up just a few times. The chain is built from TRBV5-5 and TRBJ2-7; 7 bases align to TRBD2. This CDR3 contains 18 residues. The germline CDR1 and CDR2 sequences are SGHKS and YYEKEE (reference sequence). The ends lost 3 bases at V and 0 bases at J; junction bases unmatched: 15. Here the CDR3 DNA reads TGTGCCAGCAGCTCCCTCAATCCGAGCGGGGATAGCTCCTACGAGCAGTACGTC. Translating it yields CASSSLNPSGDSSYEQYV.

This clonotype appeared many times. One end of the junction is discordant with germline, which a read error may explain. The chain joins TRBV5-1 to TRBJ2-5; TRBD1 matches at 9 bases. This CDR3 comprises 14 residues. The V gene's germline CDR1 is SGHRS and CDR2 YFSETQ. CDR3: CASSPGQGQETQYF. The DNA for the CDR3 is TGTGCCAGCAGTCCGGGACAGGGACAAGAGACCCAGTACTTC.

The gene calls are TRBV19 and TRBJ2-6; D remains unclear. Germline-derived CDR1 and CDR2 are LNHDA and SQIVND (reference sequence). The CDR3 contains 15 residues. The V gene lost 4 bases and the J gene lost 1 base, with 8 bases spanning the gap. CDR3 amino acids: CASSNWSSGANVLTF. CDR3 DNA sequence: TGTGCCAGTAGTAACTGGTCGTCTGGGGCCAACGTCCTGACTTTC.